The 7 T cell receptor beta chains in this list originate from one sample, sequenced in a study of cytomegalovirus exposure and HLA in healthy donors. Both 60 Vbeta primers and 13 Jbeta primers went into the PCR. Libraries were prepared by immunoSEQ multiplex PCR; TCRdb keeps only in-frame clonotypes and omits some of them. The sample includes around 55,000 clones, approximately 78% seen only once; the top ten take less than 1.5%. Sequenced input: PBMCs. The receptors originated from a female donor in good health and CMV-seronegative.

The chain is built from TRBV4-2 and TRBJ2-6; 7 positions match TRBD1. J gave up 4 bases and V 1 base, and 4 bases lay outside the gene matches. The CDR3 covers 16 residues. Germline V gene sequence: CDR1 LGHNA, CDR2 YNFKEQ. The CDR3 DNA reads TGTGCCAGCAGCCAAGGCAGGGGGTCCGGGGCCAACGTCCTGACTTTC. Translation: CASSQGRGSGANVLTF.

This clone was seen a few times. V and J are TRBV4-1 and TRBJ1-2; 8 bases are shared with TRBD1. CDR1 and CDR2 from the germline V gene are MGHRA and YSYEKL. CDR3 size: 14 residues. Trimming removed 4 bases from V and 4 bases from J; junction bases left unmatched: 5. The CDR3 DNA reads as TGCGCCAGCAGCCGAGACAGGGGTTCCTATGGCTACACCTTC. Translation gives CASSRDRGSYGYTF.

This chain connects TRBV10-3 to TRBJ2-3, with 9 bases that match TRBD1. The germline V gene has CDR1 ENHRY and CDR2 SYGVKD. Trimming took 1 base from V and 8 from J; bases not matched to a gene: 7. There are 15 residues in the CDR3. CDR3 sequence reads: CAISELGQGSGTQYF. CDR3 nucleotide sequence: TGTGCCATCAGTGAGTTGGGACAGGGTTCGGGTACGCAGTATTTT.

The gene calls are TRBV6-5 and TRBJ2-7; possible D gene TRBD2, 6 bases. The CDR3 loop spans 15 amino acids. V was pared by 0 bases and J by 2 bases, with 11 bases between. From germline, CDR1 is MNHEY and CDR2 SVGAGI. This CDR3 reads CASSYSKGLTYEQYF. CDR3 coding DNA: TGTGCCAGCAGTTACTCGAAGGGACTTACCTACGAGCAGTACTTC.

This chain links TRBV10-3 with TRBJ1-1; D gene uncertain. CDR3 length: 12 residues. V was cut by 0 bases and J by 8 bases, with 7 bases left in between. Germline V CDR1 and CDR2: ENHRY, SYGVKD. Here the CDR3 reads CAISESGREAFF. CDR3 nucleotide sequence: TGTGCCATCAGTGAGTCTGGGAGAGAAGCTTTCTTT.

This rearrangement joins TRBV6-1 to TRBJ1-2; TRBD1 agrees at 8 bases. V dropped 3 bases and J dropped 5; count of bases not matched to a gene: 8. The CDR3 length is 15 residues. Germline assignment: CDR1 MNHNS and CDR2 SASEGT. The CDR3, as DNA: TGTGCCAGCAGTGACAGGGGGCAGCCGTATTATGGCTACACCTTC. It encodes CASSDRGQPYYGYTF.

The DNA of the CDR3 is TGTGCCAGCTCACAAGACCCGCCGGGACAGGGGAGCTACGAGCAGTACTTC. Translation gives CASSQDPPGQGSYEQYF. The chain carries TRBV18 and TRBJ2-7; 10 bases are shared with TRBD1. The germline V gene encodes CDR1 KGHSH and CDR2 LQKENI. The CDR3 covers 17 residues. V was clipped by 4 bases and J by 3 bases; unmatched bases: 12.